This T cell receptor (beta chain) was captured in a study of human versus mouse CDR3 diversity and MHC coevolution. Method: immunoSEQ multiplex PCR; TCRdb's copy keeps in-frame clones and lacks some. Found here are about 81,000 clones, around 93% of them singletons; the top ten hold 1.3% to 1.5%. Study-wide results and caveats: The lowest clonal inequality scores came from most of the three human donors. Human T cells were selected on more than five MHC II alleles.

A remark on this clone: The antigen is undetermined.

Germline values: CDR1 SGHTA, CDR2 FQGNSA. This CDR3 is built from 17 residues. The sequenced sample was naive CD4+ T cells from blood. Subset of the sample: CD45RO-negative CD62L-positive naive CD4 T cells. This clonotype originated in a person aged 30 to 69 in good health. The chain joins TRBV7-2 to TRBJ2-5, with 9 bases fitting TRBD2. The J call may not be correct, given that the DNA end is closer to TRBJ2-7. CDR3 sequence (DNA): TGTGCCAGCAGGCCTAACGGGACTAGCTGGAGGGGCTACGAGCAGTACTTC. Encoded protein: CASRPNGTSWRGYEQYF.